One and the same sample provided the 20 T cell receptor beta chains below, sequenced in a study of radiation and T cells in renal cell carcinoma. As to time point: blood 4 weeks post-SBRT, at nephrectomy. Indicated treatment: 15 Gy SBRT to primary tumor, nephrectomy 4 weeks later. Repertoires were generated with immunoSEQ multiplex PCR, while TCRdb's copy carries only in-frame clones and drops some. The table includes tens of thousands of clones, around four fifths detected once. The sample here was blood, taken from a patient whose treatment included radiotherapy and nephrectomy. Every receptor here comes from a man in his fifties or sixties with renal cell carcinoma.

The chain links TRBV30 to TRBJ1-6; no firm D call. The CDR3 loop spans 11 amino acids. Trimming pared 2 bases from V and 14 bases from J, leaving 10 bases between. Germline CDR1 GTSNPN, CDR2 SVGIG (reference sequence). Written as DNA, the CDR3 is TGTGCCTGGAGTACCCTGGTCACCCTCCACTTT. It encodes CAWSTLVTLHF.

The V call is TRBV5-1, the J call TRBJ2-7, with no clear D. Germline V gene data show CDR1 as SGHRS and CDR2 as YFSETQ. The CDR3 contains 12 residues. V was pared by 7 bases and J by 4 bases, with 12 bases between. The CDR3 protein is CASRYPNYEQYF. CDR3 sequence (DNA): TGCGCCAGCCGTTATCCGAATTACGAGCAGTACTTC.

The chain recombines TRBV6-5 with TRBJ1-1; D remains ambiguous. The germline V and J ends were trimmed by 0 bases and 2 bases, with 10 bases remaining between them. Germline assignment: CDR1 MNHEY and CDR2 SVGAGI. The CDR3 contains 15 residues. The CDR3 DNA sequence: TGTGCCAGCAGTTACTCCCAGAATATAAACACTGAAGCTTTCTTT. Translation: CASSYSQNINTEAFF.

The rearrangement joins TRBV11-3 to TRBJ2-7; 11 positions match TRBD2. The CDR3 extends over 16 amino acids. Germline lookup yields CDR1 SGHNT and CDR2 YENEEA. The junction had 9 bases not matched to a gene; V was cut back by 5 bases and J by 3 bases. CDR3 region: CASSPAAGTSGYEQYF. The CDR3 coding sequence is TGTGCCAGCAGCCCGGCGGCCGGGACTAGCGGCTACGAGCAGTACTTC.

The rearrangement links TRBV28 to TRBJ1-1; D call uncertain. Germline V gene sequence: CDR1 MDHEN, CDR2 SYDVKM. The CDR3 is 13 residues long. The V end lost 10 bases, the J end lost 3 bases, and 15 bases lay between the germline ends. For the CDR3, the DNA is TGTGCCACCCTACTGACGGATCACACTGAAGCTTTCTTT. This gives the protein CATLLTDHTEAFF.

This chain joins TRBV19 and TRBJ1-2; D perhaps matches TRBD1 (5 bases). CDR3 length: 15 residues. In germline, CDR1 is LNHDA, CDR2 SQIVND (reference sequence). V was pared by 6 bases and J by 3 bases, with 17 bases between. The DNA of the CDR3 is TGTGCCAGTAGCACTCAAATCGGGGGAGACTATGGCTACACCTTC. Translating gives CASSTQIGGDYGYTF.

J is TRBJ2-1 and V is TRBV10-1, with D tentatively TRBD2 (6 bases). The germline V and J ends were trimmed by 0 bases and 3 bases, with 15 bases remaining between them. CDR3 size: 17 residues. CDR1 WNHNN and CDR2 SYGVQD come from the germline V gene (reference sequence). The CDR3 DNA reads TGCGCCAGCAGTGAGTCGGAGGGTCCGAGGGACTACAATGAGCAGTTCTTC. Its protein is CASSESEGPRDYNEQFF.

The chain recombines TRBV7-2 with TRBJ1-1; D is unresolved. Trimming stripped 3 bases from V and 5 bases from J, with 13 bases between. This CDR3 comprises 14 residues. The germline CDR1 and CDR2 sequences are SGHTA and FQGNSA. CDR3 sequence (DNA): TGTGCCAGCAGCTTGAATTCAGGAGGGACTGAAGCTTTCTTT. Its protein is CASSLNSGGTEAFF.

For this clone: Other DNA sequences in this sample translate to the same CDR3. The V gene is TRBV10-3, the J gene TRBJ2-3; no clear D. CDR3 length: 12 residues. Trimming left V 0 bases short and J 6 bases short, with 4 bases between. From germline, CDR1 is ENHRY and CDR2 SYGVKD. This CDR3 is CAISESGDTQYF. CDR3 bases: TGTGCCATCAGTGAGTCTGGTGATACGCAGTATTTT.

This clone was found once. This chain joins TRBV7-2 and TRBJ1-2; TRBD1 agrees at 8 bases. The CDR3 is 17 amino acids. With 2 bases clipped from V and 0 bases from J, the junction kept 8 bases outside the gene matches. CDR1 is SGHTA and CDR2 is FQGNSA in the germline V gene. The CDR3 sequence is CASSLWAGGPANYGYTF. The CDR3, as DNA: TGTGCCAGCAGCTTATGGGCAGGGGGCCCAGCTAACTATGGCTACACCTTC.

This clone appeared a single time. The rearrangement joins TRBV27 to TRBJ1-1; D gene uncertain. CDR1 is MNHEY, CDR2 SMNVEV, per germline (reference sequence). This CDR3 comprises 13 residues. V lost 8 bases to trimming and J lost 4 bases, with 14 bases between them. The DNA for the CDR3 is TGTGCCAGCCGGACTGAGCCGCTCACTGAAGCTTTCTTT. Translated, it gives CASRTEPLTEAFF.

This sequence joins TRBV5-1 and TRBJ2-1, with 8 positions matching TRBD2. The CDR3 is 15 residues long. CDR1 is SGHRS and CDR2 is YFSETQ in the germline V gene. The V and J ends lost 4 bases and 10 bases, in that order; junction bases with no gene match: 13. The chain's CDR3 is CASSRSSSGWDEQFF. The CDR3 DNA sequence: TGCGCCAGCAGCCGATCGTCTAGCGGGTGGGACGAGCAGTTCTTC.

V gene TRBV28 combines with J gene TRBJ2-7; D is uncertain. CDR1 and CDR2 (germline): MDHEN, SYDVKM. The CDR3 covers 10 residues. Trimming cost V 8 bases and J 6 bases, with 8 bases left between them. The CDR3 protein is CASYSGEQYF. The CDR3 nucleotides are TGTGCCAGCTATTCGGGCGAGCAGTACTTC.

The rearrangement links TRBV5-4 to TRBJ2-7, with 8 nucleotides matching TRBD1. The junction had 5 bases not matched to a gene; V was cut back by 4 bases and J by 5 bases. The germline V gene encodes CDR1 SGHNT and CDR2 YYREEE (reference sequence). The CDR3 extends over 13 amino acids. The CDR3 protein is CASSPQGVNEQYF. Here the CDR3 DNA reads TGTGCCAGCAGCCCACAGGGGGTGAACGAGCAGTACTTC.

V usage is TRBV30 and J usage is TRBJ2-7, with TRBD2 matching over 16 bases. J lost 2 bases, V lost 1 base, and 5 bases had no gene match. Germline V gives CDR1 GTSNPN, CDR2 SVGIG (reference sequence). The CDR3 contains 17 residues. Written as DNA, the CDR3 is TGTGCCTGGAGTGGGGGACTAGCGGGAGGGACGGCCTACGAGCAGTACTTC. Its protein is CAWSGGLAGGTAYEQYF.

The rearrangement joins TRBV10-3 to TRBJ1-2, with D perhaps matching TRBD1 (6 bases). This CDR3 is 13 amino acids long. The ends were cut back, 10 bases at V and 4 bases at J, with 16 bases in the middle. Germline V lookup: CDR1 ENHRY, CDR2 SYGVKD. This CDR3 is CANSREGVYGYTF. The DNA for the CDR3 is TGTGCCAACTCCCGGGAGGGGGTCTATGGCTACACCTTC.

The genes are TRBV6-1 and TRBJ1-5, with TRBD1 as a possible D gene (6 bases). This CDR3 comprises 16 residues. Trimming shortened V by 2 bases and J by 9 bases, and 20 bases separated the two germline ends. The V gene's germline CDR1 is MNHNS and CDR2 SASEGT. CDR3 in amino acids: CASSETSVEGVSPQHF. The DNA for the CDR3 is TGTGCCAGCAGTGAAACTAGCGTTGAGGGGGTGTCGCCCCAGCATTTT.

V gene TRBV6-4 combines with J gene TRBJ2-1; 12 bases align to TRBD2. Germline assignment: CDR1 MRHNA and CDR2 SNTAGT. The CDR3 has 17 residues. With V trimmed by 0 bases and J by 8 bases, 8 bases remained unmatched. For the CDR3, the DNA is TGTGCCAGCAGTGACTCATCGGCTAGCGGGGGGGCGGATGAGCAGTTCTTC. This sequence encodes CASSDSSASGGADEQFF.

The CDR3 loop reads CASSPRTRSLSYEQYF. The DNA of the CDR3 is TGTGCCAGCAGTCCCCGGACAAGGTCCCTTTCCTACGAGCAGTACTTC. The chain recombines TRBV28 with TRBJ2-7, with TRBD1 as a possible D gene (5 bases). The V end was cut by 5 bases, the J end by 1 base, with 18 bases between. The CDR3 length is 16 residues. Germline assignment: CDR1 MDHEN and CDR2 SYDVKM.

The genes are TRBV27 and TRBJ1-1; D not certain. The CDR3 covers 14 residues. The V gene lost 4 bases and the J gene lost 4 bases, with 13 bases spanning the gap. Germline V gives CDR1 MNHEY, CDR2 SMNVEV (reference sequence). Here the CDR3 reads CASSWGGSVTEAFF. For the CDR3, the DNA is TGTGCCAGCAGTTGGGGAGGTTCAGTCACTGAAGCTTTCTTT.